These 22 T cell receptor beta chains share one sample of origin, sequenced in a study of CD8 T cells in ankylosing spondylitis. These TCRs are of unknown antigen specificity. General study points: Apparently characteristic of ankylosing spondylitis blood was a TCR beta motif (about eight highly homologous variants).

TCRdb itself ran the 5' RACE reads through MiXCR, one entry per CDR3 protein. The sample records approximately 550,000 distinct CDR3 sequences, more than 9.5% being singletons. Sequencing used blood, either unsorted or a sorted T cell fraction (not recorded which). The receptors shown here come from a male donor with ankylosing spondylitis.

The rearrangement links TRBV10-3 to TRBJ2-5; tentative D call: TRBD2 (5 bases). CDR1 is ENHRY and CDR2 is SYGVKD in the germline V gene. CDR3 size: 14 residues. V was cut by 0 bases and J by 6 bases, with 11 bases left in between. CDR3 sequence: CAISESFGDKTQYF. CDR3 sequence (DNA): TGTGCCATCAGTGAGTCGTTCGGGGATAAGACCCAGTACTTC.

This chain uses TRBV7-9 with TRBJ2-3; TRBD2 agrees at 11 bases. The CDR3 is 14 residues long. V was pared by 5 bases and J by 6 bases, with 4 bases of the junction left unmatched. Germline CDR1 SEHNR, CDR2 FQNEAQ (reference sequence). DNA of the CDR3: TGTGCCAGCAGCCAGACTAGCGGGGAGGATACGCAGTATTTT. As protein: CASSQTSGEDTQYF.

The chain links TRBV10-3 to TRBJ1-1; D might be TRBD1 (6 bases). The CDR3 has 12 residues. V lost 3 bases to trimming and J lost 11 bases, with 13 bases between them. The germline V gene has CDR1 ENHRY and CDR2 SYGVKD. The CDR3 DNA sequence: TGTGCCATCAGTGAACAGGGAGAGTGGGCTTTCTTT. Its protein is CAISEQGEWAFF.

Only a few counts were recorded for this clonotype. The rearrangement uses TRBV7-9 and TRBJ2-1; 11 bases are a match to TRBD2. This CDR3 comprises 16 residues. V was clipped by 1 base and J by 5 bases; unmatched bases: 4. Germline-derived CDR1 and CDR2 are SEHNR and FQNEAQ (reference sequence). CDR3 DNA sequence: TGTGCCAGCAGCTTAGAGACTAGCGGGACTAACAATGAGCAGTTCTTC. The encoded protein is CASSLETSGTNNEQFF.

This clonotype was seen a handful of times. V gene TRBV4-1 combines with J gene TRBJ2-7; 11 nucleotides match TRBD1. The CDR3 contains 15 residues. Germline V gives CDR1 MGHRA, CDR2 YSYEKL. V lost 7 bases and J lost 3; bases outside the gene matches: 8. The CDR3 sequence: CASTPGGQGVYEQYV. The CDR3 nucleotides are TGCGCCAGCACCCCTGGGGGACAGGGGGTCTACGAGCAGTACGTC.

J is TRBJ2-3 and V is TRBV18, with D possibly TRBD2 on 6 matching bases. The CDR3 is 16 residues long. Germline V gene data show CDR1 as KGHSH and CDR2 as LQKENI. V shed 3 bases and J shed 0 bases, with 13 bases lying between them. The CDR3 DNA sequence: TGTGCCAGCTCACCCTACGTGGCGGGGAGCACAGATACGCAGTATTTT. Its protein is CASSPYVAGSTDTQYF. Supplemented by reference TRBV18 and TRBJ2-3, the full variable domain reads NAGVMQNPRHLVRRRGQEARLRCSPMKGHSHVYWYRQLPEEGLKFMVYLQKENIIDESGMPKERFSAEFPKEGPSILRIQQVVRGDSAAYFCASSPYVAGSTDTQYFGPGTRLTVL.

This clonotype was counted ten times or more. The chain employs TRBV6-2 or TRBV6-3 and TRBJ2-7, with D perhaps TRBD1 (5 bases). CDR1 and CDR2 (germline): MNHEY, SVGEGT. Trimming stripped 0 bases from V and 2 bases from J, with 5 bases between. The CDR3 is 13 amino acids. The CDR3 is CASSYSDTYEQYF. The CDR3 DNA follows: TGTGCCAGCAGTTACTCGGACACCTACGAGCAGTACTTC.

The chain is built from TRBV13 and TRBJ2-1; no clear D. Germline assignment: CDR1 PRHDT and CDR2 FYEKMQ (reference sequence). With 2 bases removed from V and 10 bases from J, the gap between germline ends came to 9 bases. The CDR3 extends over 12 amino acids. The CDR3 is CASSLPDGEQFF. CDR3 nucleotide sequence: TGTGCCAGCAGCTTACCGGACGGCGAGCAGTTCTTC. Based on the CDR3 plus reference TRBV13 and TRBJ2-1, the full variable domain is AAGVIQSPRHLIKEKRETATLKCYPIPRHDTVYWYQQGPGQDPQFLISFYEKMQSDKGSIPDRFSAQQFSDYHSELNMSSLELGDSALYFCASSLPDGEQFFGPGTRLTVL.

The chain links TRBV15 to TRBJ2-7; the match to TRBD1 covers 8 bases. CDR1 and CDR2 from the germline V gene are LNHNV and YYDKDF (reference sequence). The CDR3 has 14 amino acids. The V and J ends lost 5 bases and 7 bases, in that order; junction bases with no gene match: 10. As DNA, the CDR3 is TGTGCCACCAGCTCGATAGACAGGGGTGGAGAGCAGTACGTC. Translation: CATSSIDRGGEQYV.

A few counts support this clonotype. V is TRBV7-2 and J is TRBJ2-7; D is ambiguous. Germline assignment: CDR1 SGHTA and CDR2 FQGNSA. V lost 1 base, J lost 7 bases, and 11 bases lay in between. This CDR3 contains 13 residues. The CDR3 DNA reads TGTGCCAGCAGCTTAGAGCGCTCTAGGGAGCAGTACTTC. Translating it yields CASSLERSREQYF.

CDR3 sequence reads: CASSSTSGNEQFF. CDR3 DNA sequence: TGCGCCAGCAGCTCGACTAGCGGCAATGAGCAGTTCTTC. This sequence joins TRBV5-1 and TRBJ2-1; 9 bases fit TRBD2. V lost 3 bases to trimming and J lost 6 bases; unmatched junction nucleotides: 1. The CDR3 loop spans 13 amino acids. Germline V gene lookup returns CDR1 SGHRS and CDR2 YFSETQ. The variable domain in full, with the rest retrieved from reference TRBV5-1 and TRBJ2-1, is KAGVTQTPRYLIKTRGQQVTLSCSPISGHRSVSWYQQTPGQGLQFLFEYFSETQRNKGNFPGRFSGRQFSNSRSEMNVSTLELGDSALYLCASSSTSGNEQFFGPGTRLTVL.

This clonotype was seen repeatedly, ten times or more. The chain links TRBV12-3 or TRBV12-4 to TRBJ1-1; D not certain. V lost 6 bases, J lost 3 bases, and 8 bases lay in between. The CDR3 consists of 12 residues. CDR3 DNA sequence: TGTGCCAGCAGCCTTGCTCACACTGAAGCTTTCTTT. Protein: CASSLAHTEAFF.

The V and J genes are TRBV20-1 and TRBJ2-7; possible D gene TRBD2, 5 bases. Germline CDR1 DFQATT, CDR2 SNEGSKA (reference sequence). The CDR3 has 12 residues. Trimming left V 4 bases short and J 0 bases short, with 7 bases between. CDR3 sequence: CSATGSSYEQYV. CDR3 DNA sequence: TGCAGTGCTACGGGGAGCTCCTACGAGCAGTACGTC.

In its sample, this clonotype was seen many times. The chain couples TRBV21-1 to TRBJ2-1; the D call TRBD1 from the table was never checked on the DNA. TRBV21-1 is noted as a pseudogene. This CDR3 is built from 18 residues. The DNA for the CDR3 is TGTGCCAGCAGCAAAAGGTTATTCAGGCAGGGGTTATACAATGAGCAGTTCTTC. This codes for CASSKRLFRQGLYNEQFF.

The gene calls are TRBV2 and TRBJ2-2; D not certain. Between the trimmed V and J ends, which lost 4 bases and 7 bases, there was a span of 16 bases. The CDR3 has 15 amino acids. Germline values: CDR1 SNHLY, CDR2 FYNNEI. Here the CDR3 reads CASSGSALSGGELFF. In DNA form, the CDR3 reads TGTGCCAGCAGTGGGTCAGCCCTATCCGGCGGGGAGCTGTTTTTT.

This clonotype was found a few times. This chain joins TRBV28 and TRBJ1-5; D gene unclear. There are 15 residues in the CDR3. Trimming took off 6 bases at V and 1 base at J, with 13 bases between the two ends. The germline gives CDR1 MDHEN, CDR2 SYDVKM. The CDR3, as DNA: TGTGCCAGCAGCCCGGCGCGCCTCAGCAATCAGCCCCAGCATTTT. Protein sequence: CASSPARLSNQPQHF.

The rearrangement uses TRBV7-9 and TRBJ2-5; TRBD1 matches at 9 bases. CDR1 is SEHNR, CDR2 FQNEAQ, per germline (reference sequence). The CDR3 spans 15 residues. Trimming took 5 bases from V and 4 from J; bases not matched to a gene: 8. CDR3 in amino acids: CASSISTGGLETQYF. The CDR3 DNA follows: TGTGCCAGCAGCATCTCGACAGGGGGTTTAGAGACCCAGTACTTC.

V usage is TRBV12-3 or TRBV12-4 and J usage is TRBJ2-1; D gene unclear. This CDR3 is 16 amino acids long. The germline V and J ends were trimmed by 2 bases and 5 bases, with 16 bases remaining between them. DNA for the CDR3: TGTGCCAGCAGTTTAAAGAGGTCGAAAAAAGACAATGAGCAGTTCTTC. Its translation: CASSLKRSKKDNEQFF.

The chain is built from TRBV19 and TRBJ2-3, with TRBD2 matching over 9 bases. The germline V gene has CDR1 LNHDA and CDR2 SQIVND (reference sequence). The CDR3 sequence is 14 residues long. V lost 5 bases to trimming and J lost 5 bases; unmatched junction nucleotides: 5. The CDR3 DNA reads as TGTGCCAGTAGTTTCGTAGCGGGAGAAGATACGCAGTATTTT. Encoded protein: CASSFVAGEDTQYF. The variable domain in full, with the rest retrieved from reference TRBV19 and TRBJ2-3, is DGGITQSPKYLFRKEGQNVTLSCEQNLNHDAMYWYRQDPGQGLRLIYYSQIVNDFQKGDIAEGYSVSREKKESFPLTVTSAQKNPTAFYLCASSFVAGEDTQYFGPGTRLTVL.

The table lists this clonotype with a few counts. The rearrangement links TRBV7-2 to TRBJ1-4; 7 bases are shared with TRBD1. The J segment lost 5 bases and the V segment lost 6 bases, leaving 6 bases of the junction unmatched. The CDR3 length is 14 residues. Germline V lookup: CDR1 SGHTA, CDR2 FQGNSA. The CDR3: CASSRGQTNEKLFF. In DNA, the CDR3 is TGTGCCAGCAGTAGGGGACAGACGAATGAAAAACTGTTTTTT.

The chain has TRBV20-1 and TRBJ2-3, with a weak D call TRBD2 (6 bases). V lost 6 bases, J lost 6 bases, and 25 bases lay in between. CDR1 and CDR2 from the germline V gene are DFQATT and SNEGSKA (reference sequence). The CDR3 is 16 residues long. The CDR3 sequence: CSALPVAEVVGDTQYF. CDR3 sequence (DNA): TGCAGTGCCCTCCCCGTAGCGGAGGTTGTGGGCGATACGCAGTATTTT.

This clonotype turned up a few times. The CDR3 here is CASSLEAGVGDTQYF. The CDR3, as DNA: TGCGCCAGCAGCTTGGAAGCGGGAGTTGGAGATACGCAGTATTTT. The rearrangement links TRBV5-1 to TRBJ2-3; TRBD2 matches at 8 bases. V trimming: 0 bases; J trimming: 5 bases; junction bases outside the gene matches: 5. The V gene's germline CDR1 is SGHRS and CDR2 YFSETQ. The CDR3 loop spans 15 amino acids.